Listed here are 19 T cell receptor beta chains from one sample, sequenced in a study of identifying expanded T cells in peripheral blood. The assay was immunoSEQ multiplex PCR, and TCRdb's table has in-frame clones only and misses some. Of about 47,000 clones in the sample, 65% to 90% were seen once. Sequenced input: blood. Receptors originate from a person aged 18 to 75 in good health.

This chain links TRBV10-2 with TRBJ2-1; 12 bases are a match to TRBD2. The V segment lost 10 bases and the J segment 7 bases; nucleotides outside the gene matches: 5. Germline V CDR1 and CDR2: WSHSY, SAAADI. This CDR3 has 13 residues. In DNA, the CDR3 is TGCGCCACCCGGACTAGCGGGGCTAATGAGCAGTTCTTC. It is translated as CATRTSGANEQFF.

The chain employs TRBV27 and TRBJ2-3, with 9 bases lining up with TRBD2. Unmatched junction bases numbered 9, after V lost 3 bases and J lost 2 bases. This CDR3 is built from 17 residues. Germline CDR1 MNHEY, CDR2 SMNVEV (reference sequence). The CDR3 is CASSFWGAGGTTDTQYF. CDR3 nucleotide sequence: TGTGCCAGCAGTTTTTGGGGAGCGGGAGGTACCACAGATACGCAGTATTTT.

The V and J genes are TRBV10-2 and TRBJ2-7, with D maybe TRBD2 (6 bases). The germline V gene has CDR1 WSHSY and CDR2 SAAADI. Trimming shortened V by 6 bases and J by 0 bases, and 24 bases separated the two germline ends. This CDR3 contains 18 residues. CDR3 DNA: TGCGCCAGCAGGGGCAACGGGTTAGGCGGGATCTTCTCCTACGAGCAGTACTTC. Translation: CASRGNGLGGIFSYEQYF.

The J gene is TRBJ2-3, the V gene TRBV7-9; D not resolved. V was pared by 11 bases and J by 5 bases, with 5 bases between. CDR1 is SEHNR and CDR2 is FQNEAQ in the germline V gene (reference sequence). The CDR3 is 9 amino acids. This CDR3 is CAVGDTQYF. The CDR3 DNA reads as TGTGCCGTCGGAGATACGCAGTATTTT. Combining the CDR3 with reference TRBV7-9 and TRBJ2-3 gives the whole variable domain DTGVSQNPRHKITKRGQNVTFRCDPISEHNRLYWYRQTLGQGPEFLTYFQNEAQLEKSRLLSDRFSAERPKGSFSTLEIQRTEQGDSAMYLCAVGDTQYFGPGTRLTVL.

The chain has TRBV29-1 and TRBJ1-4, with no clear D. CDR3 length equals 11 residues. Looked up from germline, CDR1 is SQVTM and CDR2 is ANQGSEA. Trimming removed 6 bases at V and 7 bases at J, with 9 bases between. Here the CDR3 DNA reads TGCAGCGTGAGGTCTGGTGAAAAACTGTTTTTT. It is translated as CSVRSGEKLFF.

The gene calls are TRBV18 and TRBJ2-5, with 7 nucleotides matching TRBD2. Per the germline V gene, CDR1 is KGHSH and CDR2 is LQKENI. V lost 3 bases to trimming and J lost 4 bases; unmatched junction nucleotides: 8. This CDR3 region has 15 residues. DNA of the CDR3: TGTGCCAGCTCACCCCTTCCTAGCGGTCCAGAGACCCAGTACTTC. Protein: CASSPLPSGPETQYF.

In this sample, this clone turned up a few times. The chain employs TRBV6-4 and TRBJ2-7; weak D call: TRBD2 (6 bases). The CDR3 spans 14 residues. The germline V gene has CDR1 MRHNA and CDR2 SNTAGT. V was cut by 6 bases and J by 5 bases, with 17 bases left in between. The CDR3, as DNA: TGTGCCAGCAGACCATTGGGGGAGGCCCACGAGCAGTACTTC. This encodes CASRPLGEAHEQYF.

The genes are TRBV11-3 and TRBJ1-1; D gene uncertain. V was clipped by 3 bases and J by 5 bases, with 10 bases between them. The CDR3 contains 13 residues. Germline CDR1 reads SGHNT; CDR2 reads YENEEA. The CDR3 is CASSLGRNTEAFF. DNA for the CDR3: TGTGCCAGCAGCTTGGGGAGAAATACTGAAGCTTTCTTT.

The chain is built from TRBV7-6 and TRBJ1-1, with unresolved D. The CDR3 has 11 amino acids. V lost 4 bases to trimming and J lost 8 bases, with 8 bases between them. Germline CDR1 and CDR2: SGHVS and FNYEAQ. The chain's CDR3 is CASSSSMEAFF. CDR3 DNA sequence: TGTGCCAGCAGCTCAAGTATGGAAGCTTTCTTT.

This rearrangement joins TRBV4-2 to TRBJ2-7, with 8 positions matching TRBD1. After removal of 5 bases from V and 6 bases from J, the junction contained 12 bases not matched to a gene. Germline CDR1 is LGHNA and CDR2 is YNFKEQ. CDR3 length equals 15 residues. CDR3 nucleotide sequence: TGTGCCAGCAGCTTAGCCGGGACAGGCTCTTCCGAGCAGTACTTC. This sequence encodes CASSLAGTGSSEQYF.

The V gene is TRBV13, the J gene TRBJ2-2; no clear D. Germline loops: CDR1 PRHDT, CDR2 FYEKMQ (reference sequence). This CDR3 comprises 13 residues. V was cut by 0 bases and J by 6 bases, with 5 bases left in between. The CDR3 here is CASSLGDPGELFF. CDR3 nucleotides: TGTGCCAGCAGCTTAGGGGATCCCGGGGAGCTGTTTTTT.

The chain uses TRBV7-9 and TRBJ2-7, with a possible D match to TRBD2 (5 bases). V was trimmed by 0 bases and J by 6 bases, leaving 12 bases between them. Germline V lookup: CDR1 SEHNR, CDR2 FQNEAQ (reference sequence). The CDR3 contains 14 residues. The CDR3 coding sequence is TGTGCCAGCAGCTTAGCGGGGAGAGATCTCGAGCAGTACTTC. This gives the protein CASSLAGRDLEQYF.

The V gene is TRBV7-2, the J gene TRBJ2-1, with D maybe TRBD2 (6 bases). Deletions cut 3 bases from V and 6 bases from J, with 15 bases between. This CDR3 is built from 15 residues. Germline CDR1 is SGHTA and CDR2 is FQGNSA. Here the CDR3 reads CASSFNGGSGNEQFF. CDR3 nucleotide sequence: TGTGCCAGCAGCTTCAATGGGGGGTCCGGCAATGAGCAGTTCTTC.

This chain uses TRBV9 with TRBJ1-1; D is uncertain. Germline V CDR1 and CDR2: SGDLS, YYNGEE. This CDR3 is 13 amino acids long. The ends were cut back, 4 bases at V and 1 base at J, with 8 bases in the middle. Here the CDR3 reads CASSLDGNTEAFF. CDR3 nucleotides: TGTGCCAGCAGCCTAGACGGGAACACTGAAGCTTTCTTT.

The chain couples TRBV6-5 to TRBJ2-1; weak D call: TRBD2 (6 bases). The length of the CDR3 is 12 residues. Germline V gives CDR1 MNHEY, CDR2 SVGAGI. The V gene lost 4 bases and the J gene lost 15 bases, with 16 bases spanning the gap. CDR3 protein: CASSSPTAGWFF. CDR3 in DNA: TGTGCCAGCAGTTCCCCGACAGCGGGTTGGTTCTTC.

The chain combines TRBV6-5 with TRBJ1-1; a weak D match, TRBD1 (5 bases). Between the trimmed V and J ends, which lost 0 bases and 2 bases, there was a span of 10 bases. Germline CDR1 MNHEY, CDR2 SVGAGI. The CDR3 has 15 residues. In DNA form, the CDR3 reads TGTGCCAGCAGTTACTCATTGGGGGGTAACACTGAAGCTTTCTTT. It translates to CASSYSLGGNTEAFF.

The chain joins TRBV30 to TRBJ2-5; no reliable D call. The CDR3 runs to 12 residues. V was clipped by 3 bases and J by 4 bases, with 9 bases between them. CDR1 GTSNPN and CDR2 SVGIG come from the germline V gene (reference sequence). The CDR3 DNA follows: TGTGCCTGGAGGACGAGAAGAGAGACCCAGTACTTC. It yields the protein CAWRTRRETQYF.

V and J are TRBV9 and TRBJ2-1; 10 bases line up with TRBD2. The CDR3 runs 17 residues. The J segment lost 8 bases and the V segment lost 0 bases, leaving 11 bases of the junction unmatched. Germline lookup yields CDR1 SGDLS and CDR2 YYNGEE. CDR3 sequence: CASSVGPPPSGGDEQFF. Here the CDR3 DNA reads TGTGCCAGCAGCGTAGGCCCCCCACCGAGCGGGGGGGATGAGCAGTTCTTC.

The chain combines TRBV5-1 with TRBJ1-4; TRBD1 matches at 8 bases. CDR3 length equals 15 residues. CDR1 and CDR2 from the germline V gene are SGHRS and YFSETQ. The V gene end was trimmed by 3 bases and the J gene end by 8 bases; junction bases not matched to a gene: 9. CDR3 coding DNA: TGCGCCAGCAGCTCGTTGGGACAGGTGAACGAAAAACTGTTTTTT. It specifies CASSSLGQVNEKLFF.